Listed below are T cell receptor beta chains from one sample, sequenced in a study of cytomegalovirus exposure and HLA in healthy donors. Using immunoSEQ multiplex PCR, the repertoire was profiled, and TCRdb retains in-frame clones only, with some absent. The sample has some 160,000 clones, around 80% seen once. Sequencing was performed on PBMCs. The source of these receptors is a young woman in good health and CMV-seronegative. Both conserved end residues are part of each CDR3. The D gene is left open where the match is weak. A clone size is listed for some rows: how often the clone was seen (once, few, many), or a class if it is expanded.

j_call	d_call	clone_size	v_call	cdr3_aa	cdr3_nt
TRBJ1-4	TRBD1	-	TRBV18	CASSPGLLTGAGTNEKLFF	TGTGCCAGCTCACCAGGGCTCCTGACAGGGGCCGGAACTAATGAAAAACTGTTTTTT
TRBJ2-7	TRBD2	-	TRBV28	CASVGASGGRDEQYF	TGTGCCAGCGTAGGGGCTAGCGGGGGGAGGGACGAGCAGTACTTC
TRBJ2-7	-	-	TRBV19	CASSWIGAVSYEQYF	TGTGCCAGTAGTTGGATAGGGGCCGTCTCCTACGAGCAGTACTTC
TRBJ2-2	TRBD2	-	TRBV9	CASSIRLAGTGELFF	TGTGCCAGCAGCATACGACTAGCGGGCACCGGGGAGCTGTTTTTT
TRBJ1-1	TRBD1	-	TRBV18	CASSPSEQGALAEAFF	TGTGCCAGCTCACCAAGTGAGCAGGGGGCCCTCGCTGAAGCTTTCTTT
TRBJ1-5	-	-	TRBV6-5	CASRSQGLSNQPQHF	TGTGCCAGCAGGTCACAGGGTCTAAGCAATCAGCCCCAGCATTTT
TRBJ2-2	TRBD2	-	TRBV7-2	CASSLAGTRPTGELFF	TGTGCCAGCAGCTTAGCGGGGACTAGGCCCACCGGGGAGCTGTTTTTT
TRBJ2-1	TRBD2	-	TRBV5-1	CASSFRGRGGAAEQFF	TGCGCCAGCAGCTTTCGGGGGCGCGGGGGGGCCGCTGAGCAGTTCTTC
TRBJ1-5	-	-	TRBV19	CASSQGHSNQPQHF	TGTGCCAGTAGTCAGGGCCATAGCAATCAGCCCCAGCATTTT
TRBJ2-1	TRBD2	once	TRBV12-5	CASGFDSGGYNEQFF	TGTGCTAGTGGTTTTGATAGCGGGGGCTACAATGAGCAGTTCTTC
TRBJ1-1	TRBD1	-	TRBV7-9	CASSARGLSEAFF	TGTGCCAGCAGCGCCAGGGGGCTATCTGAAGCTTTCTTT
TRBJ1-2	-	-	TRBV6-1	CASSLMGLYGYTF	TGTGCCAGCAGTCTTATGGGGCTCTATGGCTACACCTTC
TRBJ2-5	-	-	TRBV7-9	CASSLLTGLRETQYF	TGTGCCAGCAGCTTACTAACAGGGCTTCGGGAGACCCAGTACTTC
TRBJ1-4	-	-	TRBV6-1	CASSGGVPNEKLFF	TGTGCCAGCAGTGGGGGAGTACCTAATGAAAAACTGTTTTTT
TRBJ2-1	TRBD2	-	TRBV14	CASSQLFLAGGHNEQFF	TGTGCCAGCAGCCAACTATTCCTAGCGGGGGGGCACAATGAGCAGTTCTTC
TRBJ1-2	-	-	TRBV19	CASSISSDGYTF	TGTGCCAGTAGTATATCCAGTGATGGCTACACCTTC
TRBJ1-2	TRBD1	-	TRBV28	CASSPTGGNGYTF	TGTGCCAGCAGTCCTACAGGGGGCAATGGCTACACCTTC
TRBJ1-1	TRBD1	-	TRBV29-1	CSVVVDRANTEAFF	TGCAGCGTTGTCGTCGACAGGGCGAACACTGAAGCTTTCTTT
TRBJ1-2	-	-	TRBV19	CASSINGGYTF	TGTGCCAGTAGTATAAATGGCGGCTACACCTTC
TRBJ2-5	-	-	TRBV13	CASSPRTSGETQYF	TGTGCCAGCAGCCCTAGAACGTCGGGGGAGACCCAGTACTTC
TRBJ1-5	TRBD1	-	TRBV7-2	CASSLGGQLLYSNQPQHF	TGTGCCAGCAGCTTAGGGGGACAGCTACTTTATAGCAATCAGCCCCAGCATTTT
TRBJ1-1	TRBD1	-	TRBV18	CASSPTPGTGVGTEAFF	TGTGCCAGCTCACCGACTCCCGGGACAGGGGTCGGGACTGAAGCTTTCTTT
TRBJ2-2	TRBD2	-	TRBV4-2	CASSQDTTSGTGELFF	TGTGCCAGCAGCCAAGACACCACTAGCGGCACCGGGGAGCTGTTTTTT
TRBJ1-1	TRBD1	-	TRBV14	CASSPLSQGHAFF	TGTGCCAGCAGCCCCTTATCACAGGGGCATGCTTTCTTT
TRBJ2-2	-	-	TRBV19	CASRGGEANTGELFF	TGTGCCAGTAGAGGCGGGGAGGCGAACACCGGGGAGCTGTTTTTT
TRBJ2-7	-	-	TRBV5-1	CASSRGLFSYEQYF	TGCGCCAGCAGCCGGGGACTGTTCTCCTACGAGCAGTACTTC
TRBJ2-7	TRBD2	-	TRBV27	CATSSSPGGNTWEQYF	TGTGCCACCAGTTCCTCACCGGGAGGAAACACGTGGGAGCAGTACTTC
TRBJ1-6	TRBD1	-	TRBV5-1	CASSLMGQNNSPLHF	TGCGCCAGCAGCCTGATGGGACAGAATAATTCACCCCTCCACTTT
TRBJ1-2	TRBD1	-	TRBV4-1	CASSPLTGGDRGGYGYTF	TGCGCCAGCAGCCCCTTAACCGGCGGGGACAGGGGCGGCTATGGCTACACCTTC
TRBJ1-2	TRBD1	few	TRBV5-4	CASSSPGGTGVVYGYTF	TGTGCCAGCAGCAGTCCTGGAGGGACAGGGGTGGTCTATGGCTACACCTTC
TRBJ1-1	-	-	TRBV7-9	CASSHPEGNTEAFF	TGTGCCAGCTCCCACCCGGAGGGGAACACTGAAGCTTTCTTT
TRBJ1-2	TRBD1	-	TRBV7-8	CASSDRVLYGYTF	TGTGCCAGCAGTGACAGGGTCCTCTATGGCTACACCTTC
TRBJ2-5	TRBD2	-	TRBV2	CASSGGGSRETQYF	TGTGCCAGCAGTGGCGGGGGTTCGCGAGAGACCCAGTACTTC
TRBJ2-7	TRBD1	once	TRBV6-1	CASSETGGAYEQYF	TGTGCCAGCAGTGAAACAGGGGGTGCCTACGAGCAGTACTTC
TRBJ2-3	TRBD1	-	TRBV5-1	CASSKTGTDTQYF	TGCGCCAGCAGCAAGACAGGGACAGATACGCAGTATTTT
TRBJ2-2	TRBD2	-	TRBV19	CASSALAGGTGELFF	TGTGCCAGTAGTGCCCTAGCGGGGGGCACCGGGGAGCTGTTTTTT
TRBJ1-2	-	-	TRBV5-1	CASSLDPRNYGYTF	TGCGCCAGCAGCTTGGACCCGAGGAACTATGGCTACACCTTC
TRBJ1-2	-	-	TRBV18	CASSAGDTRRGYTF	TGTGCCAGCTCAGCAGGGGATACCCGTAGGGGCTACACCTTC
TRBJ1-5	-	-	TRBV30	CAWTVGRGNQPQHF	TGTGCCTGGACTGTAGGAAGGGGGAATCAGCCCCAGCATTTT
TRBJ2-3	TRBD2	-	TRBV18	CASSPSQAGLAGESDTQYF	TGTGCCAGCTCACCAAGTCAGGCCGGACTAGCGGGGGAGTCAGATACGCAGTATTTT
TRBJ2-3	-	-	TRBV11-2	CASSLTLADTQYF	TGTGCCAGCAGCTTAACTCTGGCAGATACGCAGTATTTT
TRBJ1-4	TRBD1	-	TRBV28	CASRETGGNEKLFF	TGTGCCAGCAGGGAGACAGGGGGCAATGAAAAACTGTTTTTT
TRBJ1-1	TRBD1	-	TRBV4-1	CASSQPLDRANTEAFF	TGCGCCAGCAGCCAACCTCTGGACAGGGCGAACACTGAAGCTTTCTTT
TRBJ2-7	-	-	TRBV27	CASSPYGSREQYF	TGTGCCAGCAGCCCGTACGGATCGCGGGAGCAGTACTTC
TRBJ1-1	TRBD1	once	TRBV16	CASRDPGQLNTEAFF	TGTGCCAGCCGTGACCCGGGACAGCTGAACACTGAAGCTTTCTTT
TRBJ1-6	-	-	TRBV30	CAWTRQRQSPLHF	TGTGCCTGGACTAGGCAGCGGCAATCACCCCTCCACTTT
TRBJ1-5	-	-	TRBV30	CAWGVAGQPQHF	TGTGCCTGGGGGGTCGCGGGGCAGCCCCAGCATTTT
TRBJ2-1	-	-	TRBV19	CASNGLGQFF	TGTGCCAGTAACGGTCTTGGGCAGTTCTTC
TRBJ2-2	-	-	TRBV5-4	CASSSTAFGELFF	TGTGCCAGCAGCTCGACAGCCTTTGGGGAGCTGTTTTTT
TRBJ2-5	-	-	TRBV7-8	CASSLKRSGATRMETQYF	TGTGCCAGCAGCTTAAAACGGTCGGGAGCTACGAGGATGGAGACCCAGTACTTC